The clone carrying this TCR beta chain was recorded once. The CDR3 spans 14 residues. Looked up from germline, CDR1 is SNHLY and CDR2 is FYNNEI. J gave up 7 bases and V 2 bases, and 4 bases lay outside the gene matches. This sample was taken from a study of blood T cell repertoires in COVID-19. The data were produced by immunoSEQ multiplex PCR, yet TCRdb's version contains in-frame clones alone and is incomplete. The sample contains roughly 320,000 clones, approximately 89% of which appear only once. V and J are TRBV2 and TRBJ1-4; 7 bases line up with TRBD1. The sample was peripheral blood. The clonotype originates from a woman in her 30s with COVID-19, enrolled during active disease. This CDR3 reads CASSETGETEKLFF. CDR3 coding DNA: TGTGCCAGCAGTGAAACAGGGGAAACTGAAAAACTGTTTTTT.